This TCR beta chain was obtained from a study of cytomegalovirus exposure and HLA in healthy donors. Study-wide points: Later analysis showed TCR association rates varying by HLA locus, highest for DRB1 and lowest for HLA-C.

The CDR3 spans 13 residues. CDR1 is SEHNR, CDR2 FQNEAQ, per germline (reference sequence). Trimming removed 2 bases at V and 2 bases at J, with 4 bases between. On this clone: Antigen specificity is unknown.

PCR used 60 Vbeta primers and 13 Jbeta primers. TCRdb keeps only in-frame clones here, not all; method: immunoSEQ multiplex PCR. The sample includes about 130,000 clones, 80% of them seen just once. The sequence was collected from a man under 40 in good health and CMV-seropositive. V and J are TRBV7-9 and TRBJ2-1, with D unresolved. The source material was PBMCs. CDR3 bases: TGTGCCAGCAGCTTACATCCCTACAATGAGCAGTTCTTC. Its translation is CASSLHPYNEQFF.